This T cell receptor (beta chain) originates from a study of shared clonotypes between healthy human individuals. Overall study: Used for every donor were three CD4 naive, three CD4 memory, two CD8 naive and one CD8 memory plate.

V gave up 2 bases and J gave up 4 bases; unmatched junction bases: 7. CDR3 length: 16 amino acids. Germline V gene data show CDR1 as SGDLS and CDR2 as YYNGEE. This clone was found once. Sequenced by immunoSEQ multiplex PCR; TCRdb stores in-frame clones only, minus some. The sample contains 1,400,000 or so clones, approximately 98.5% of which appear only once. The source of this sequence is a man under 40 in good health. The chain carries TRBV9 and TRBJ2-3, with TRBD2 matching over 10 bases. Sample: naive CD4+ T cells sorted from blood. The subset was: CD45RA+ positively selected. The CDR3 DNA reads as TGTGCCAGCAGCGTTACTAGCGGGATAAGTGCAGATACGCAGTATTTT. Protein product: CASSVTSGISADTQYF. Full variable domain (remainder filled in from reference TRBV9 and TRBJ2-3): DSGVTQTPKHLITATGQRVTLRCSPRSGDLSVYWYQQSLDQGLQFLIQYYNGEERAKGNILERFSAQQFPDLHSELNLSSLELGDSALYFCASSVTSGISADTQYFGPGTRLTVL.